The sequence of this T cell receptor (beta chain) was determined in a study of regulatory T cells in long-lasting Graves disease. Study-wide findings and caveats: Newly diagnosed patients had higher TCR diversity than persistent Graves' patients did. Persistent cases favored TRBV28, TRBJ1-2 and TRBJ2-5.

With V trimmed by 0 bases and J by 6 bases, 8 bases remained unmatched. There are 16 residues in the CDR3. CDR1 KGHDR and CDR2 SFDVKD come from the germline V gene. Building of the TCR beta libraries involved iRepertoire HTBI primers and Arm-PCR of CDR3 regions. TCRdb reprocessed the multiplex PCR reads with MiXCR, giving one entry per CDR3 protein. The data contain 400,000 to 550,000 distinct CDR3 sequences, 15% of them singletons. In this sample, this clonotype turned up many times. Its antigen remains unknown. Time point noted: newly diagnosed GD, antithyroid drugs for less than 3 months. RNA isolated from PBMCs was used to make the TCR library. Each patient gave roughly 9.2 milliliters of EDTA-anticoagulated peripheral blood. The data also belong to a second study, concerning T cells in Graves' hyperthyroidism and ophthalmopathy. That source adds: The HTBI primer set was used in a first-round RT-PCR of the TCR CDR3.

The sample in question was peripheral blood mononuclear cells (PBMCs), obtained at new diagnosis, from a patient treated with antithyroid drugs. J is TRBJ2-3 and V is TRBV24-1; TRBD2 matches at 7 bases. This clonotype was obtained from a woman aged 30 to 39 with Graves disease. The CDR3 region is CATSDLEAGVMDTQYF. In DNA, the CDR3 is TGTGCCACCAGTGATTTGGAGGCGGGAGTGATGGATACGCAGTATTTT.